These 27 T cell receptor beta chains originate from one sample sequenced in a study of beta chain features in type 1 diabetes. The whole isolated RNA underwent reverse transcription, so sequencing captured expressed TCRB transcripts. Here immunoSEQ multiplex PCR was the method, and the copy in TCRdb shows in-frame clones only, minus some. The sample lists about 620,000 clones, roughly a sixth occurring once. Material for sequencing was naive CD4+ T cells from blood. Receptor source: a man younger than 30 in good health.

The chain has TRBV7-3 and TRBJ2-7; D uncertain. The CDR3 length is 15 residues. V dropped 2 bases and J dropped 2 bases, with 13 bases sitting between them. CDR1 is SGHTA, CDR2 FQGTGA, per germline. CDR3 nucleotide sequence: TGTGCCAGCAGCTTATTTATGCTGGTTCCCTACGAGCAGTACTTC. It codes for CASSLFMLVPYEQYF.

This clone has only a few counts. The rearrangement joins TRBV6-6 to TRBJ2-3; D is uncertain. V dropped 6 bases and J dropped 6 bases, with 13 bases sitting between them. CDR1 and CDR2 (germline): MNHNY, SVGAGI (reference sequence). The CDR3 spans 13 residues. The CDR3 DNA is TGTGCCAGCAGCCTACCAGTAGTGGATACGCAGTATTTT. This sequence encodes CASSLPVVDTQYF.

This clone came up a few times. V usage is TRBV9 and J usage is TRBJ2-5; 7 nucleotides match TRBD2. The CDR3 is 15 amino acids. The trim removed 2 bases at V and 2 bases at J, leaving 6 bases unmatched. Per the germline V gene, CDR1 is SGDLS and CDR2 is YYNGEE. This chain's CDR3 is CASSVHRGVQETQYF. The CDR3, as DNA: TGTGCCAGCAGCGTCCATCGGGGGGTACAAGAGACCCAGTACTTC.

This clone was picked up a small number of times. The genes are TRBV2 and TRBJ1-1; D ambiguous. Germline V gives CDR1 SNHLY, CDR2 FYNNEI. The CDR3 has 14 amino acids. V was shortened by 2 bases and J by 1 base, with 8 bases between the two germline ends. The CDR3 sequence: CASSELASNTEAFF. In DNA form, the CDR3 reads TGTGCCAGCAGTGAACTGGCGTCGAACACTGAAGCTTTCTTT.

The chain uses TRBV29-1 and TRBJ1-2; 7 bases agree with TRBD1. The germline V gene encodes CDR1 SQVTM and CDR2 ANQGSEA. Trimming at V came to 1 base and at J to 6 bases, leaving 8 bases not matched to a gene. The CDR3 contains 14 residues. CDR3 bases: TGCAGCGTTGAAGGCACAGGGGTATCGCATGGCTACACCTTC. Its translation: CSVEGTGVSHGYTF.

The chain is built from TRBV7-2 and TRBJ2-2; possibly TRBD2 for D (6 bases). Germline loops: CDR1 SGHTA, CDR2 FQGNSA. The CDR3 runs to 14 residues. V gave up 4 bases and J gave up 5 bases, with 11 bases separating them. CDR3 protein: CASSWIAETGELFF. CDR3 nucleotide sequence: TGTGCCAGCAGCTGGATAGCGGAGACCGGGGAGCTGTTTTTT.

This clone was seen more than once but under ten times. This chain connects TRBV29-1 to TRBJ1-4; D ambiguous. In germline, CDR1 is SQVTM, CDR2 ANQGSEA. CDR3 length: 12 amino acids. Between the trimmed V and J ends, which lost 5 bases and 6 bases, there was a span of 10 bases. This CDR3 reads CSVRRTDEKLFF. CDR3 coding DNA: TGCAGCGTTCGGAGGACGGATGAAAAACTGTTTTTT.

In this sample, this clone turned up a few times. The chain couples TRBV19 to TRBJ2-7; 14 nucleotides agree with TRBD2. CDR3 length: 18 residues. Germline values: CDR1 LNHDA, CDR2 SQIVND (reference sequence). The V and J ends lost 4 bases and 3 bases, in that order; junction bases with no gene match: 11. CDR3 DNA: TGTGCCAGTAGTACCCAAATTCGACTAGCGGGAGGGTACTACGAGCAGTACTTC. Protein product: CASSTQIRLAGGYYEQYF.

This chain uses TRBV7-2 with TRBJ2-7; D is uncertain. V lost 5 bases and J lost 6, with 11 bases in between. Germline assignment: CDR1 SGHTA and CDR2 FQGNSA. The CDR3 has 12 residues. The DNA of the CDR3 is TGTGCCAGCAGCGAACGCCCAGGCGAGCAGTACTTC. Translating gives CASSERPGEQYF.

This clone was seen a handful of times. The chain combines TRBV5-6 with TRBJ2-7; D is uncertain. In germline, CDR1 is SGHDT, CDR2 YYEEEE. The CDR3 runs 13 residues. V gave up 6 bases and J gave up 0 bases, with 10 bases separating them. The CDR3 DNA sequence: TGTGCCAGCAAGCGCCCAGCCTCCTACGAGCAGTACTTC. Protein sequence: CASKRPASYEQYF.

The chain joins TRBV7-2 to TRBJ2-2, with 8 bases identical to TRBD2. Germline V gene data show CDR1 as SGHTA and CDR2 as FQGNSA. This CDR3 spans 15 amino acids. V lost 5 bases and J lost 3; bases outside the gene matches: 5. DNA of the CDR3: TGTGCCAGCAGCCCCCGAGCGGGAGACACCGGGGAGCTGTTTTTT. Its translation: CASSPRAGDTGELFF. Complete variable domain (other parts from reference TRBV7-2 and TRBJ2-2): GAGVSQSPSNKVTEKGKDVELRCDPISGHTALYWYRQSLGQGLEFLIYFQGNSAPDKSGLPSDRFSAERTGGSVSTLTIQRTQQEDSAVYLCASSPRAGDTGELFFGEGSRLTVL.

J is TRBJ1-2 and V is TRBV7-6; TRBD1 is a possible D gene (6 bases). The CDR3 has 17 residues. Germline loops: CDR1 SGHVS, CDR2 FNYEAQ. V was pared by 1 base and J by 2 bases, with 17 bases between. DNA for the CDR3: TGTGCCAGCAGCTTAGGCATAGCCCGGGGGCCCAACTATGGCTACACCTTC. Amino acids: CASSLGIARGPNYGYTF. Based on the CDR3 plus reference TRBV7-6 and TRBJ1-2, the full variable domain is GAGVSQSPRYKVTKRGQDVALRCDPISGHVSLYWYRQALGQGPEFLTYFNYEAQQDKSGLPNDRFSAERPEGSISTLTIQRTEQRDSAMYRCASSLGIARGPNYGYTFGSGTRLTVV.

The genes are TRBV27 and TRBJ2-3, with 9 bases identical to TRBD1. The CDR3 covers 15 residues. V shed 5 bases, J shed 5 bases, and the junction held 8 bases outside the gene matches. Germline CDR1 is MNHEY and CDR2 is SMNVEV (reference sequence). CDR3 nucleotide sequence: TGTGCCAGCAGTCCCCCGACAGGGGGGAAAGATACGCAGTATTTT. Its translation: CASSPPTGGKDTQYF.

The chain carries TRBV4-3 and TRBJ1-2; TRBD1 matches 8 bases. The trim removed 0 bases at V and 5 bases at J, leaving 8 bases unmatched. Germline V gives CDR1 LGHNA, CDR2 YSLEER. This CDR3 is 16 amino acids long. The CDR3 DNA reads TGCGCCAGCAGCCAAGAAGCAGGGGGCGTAATATATGGCTACACCTTC. Translated, it gives CASSQEAGGVIYGYTF.

In this sample, this clone turned up a few times. The chain employs TRBV11-2 and TRBJ2-3; D gene unclear. This CDR3 is 13 amino acids long. Germline values: CDR1 SGHAT, CDR2 FQNNGV. V was shortened by 5 bases and J by 2 bases, with 8 bases between the two germline ends. The chain's CDR3 is CASSGDFTDTQYF. The CDR3 nucleotides are TGTGCCAGCAGCGGGGATTTCACAGATACGCAGTATTTT. Full variable domain (rest looked up from reference TRBV11-2 and TRBJ2-3): EAGVAQSPRYKIIEKRQSVAFWCNPISGHATLYWYQQILGQGPKLLIQFQNNGVVDDSQLPKDRFSAERLKGVDSTLKIQPAKLEDSAVYLCASSGDFTDTQYFGPGTRLTVL.

This clone is a singleton in its sample. V usage is TRBV7-2 and J usage is TRBJ2-7, with D perhaps TRBD1 or TRBD2 (6 bases each). The CDR3 is 14 residues long. Germline V gene sequence: CDR1 SGHTA, CDR2 FQGNSA. Deletions cut 4 bases from V and 3 bases from J, with 13 bases between. Here the CDR3 reads CASSSSGGLYEQYF. The CDR3 bases are TGTGCCAGCAGCTCGTCCGGGGGCCTCTACGAGCAGTACTTC.

V and J are TRBV5-6 and TRBJ1-5; D not certain. CDR1 and CDR2 from the germline V gene are SGHDT and YYEEEE. V lost 1 base and J 2 bases, leaving 10 bases between the germline ends. The CDR3 extends over 15 amino acids. The CDR3 is CASSLTGSGNQPQHF. The CDR3 DNA reads TGTGCCAGCAGCTTGACGGGGAGCGGCAATCAGCCCCAGCATTTT.

V gene TRBV10-3 combines with J gene TRBJ2-1; D ambiguous. Germline CDR1 is ENHRY and CDR2 is SYGVKD. The CDR3 spans 11 residues. The V end was cut by 6 bases, the J end by 8 bases, with 8 bases between. This chain's CDR3 is CAIRATDEQFF. As DNA, the CDR3 is TGTGCCATCAGAGCAACGGATGAGCAGTTCTTC.

This clone was recorded a few times. The chain is built from TRBV5-4 and TRBJ1-2, with D perhaps matching TRBD1 (6 bases). This CDR3 contains 13 residues. Germline assignment: CDR1 SGHNT and CDR2 YYREEE (reference sequence). The V gene lost 0 bases and the J gene lost 7 bases, with 10 bases spanning the gap. CDR3 amino acids: CASSLDRVGGYTF. The CDR3 DNA reads TGTGCCAGCAGCTTGGACAGGGTTGGTGGCTACACCTTC.

This clone was observed a few times. This chain links TRBV2 with TRBJ1-4; D is perhaps TRBD1 (6 bases). V was clipped by 5 bases and J by 10 bases, with 20 bases between them. Germline assignment: CDR1 SNHLY and CDR2 FYNNEI. The CDR3 is made up of 15 amino acids. The CDR3 sequence is CASSPGTPGGRKLFF. The CDR3, as DNA: TGTGCCAGCAGTCCCGGGACACCCGGTGGGCGAAAACTGTTTTTT. Based on the CDR3 plus reference TRBV2 and TRBJ1-4, the full variable domain is EPEVTQTPSHQVTQMGQEVILRCVPISNHLYFYWYRQILGQKVEFLVSFYNNEISEKSEIFDDQFSVERPDGSNFTLKIRSTKLEDSAMYFCASSPGTPGGRKLFFGSGTQLSVL.

J is TRBJ2-6 and V is TRBV27; D may be TRBD2 (5 bases). Per germline, CDR1 MNHEY and CDR2 SMNVEV (reference sequence). The CDR3 has 18 amino acids. Trimming took 0 bases from V and 0 from J, leaving 12 bases between them. The DNA for the CDR3 is TGTGCCAGCAGTTTATCGGGTCGGGGAAACTCTGGGGCCAACGTCCTGACTTTC. It specifies CASSLSGRGNSGANVLTF.

This clone occurred a few times. The chain recombines TRBV14 with TRBJ2-5; D may match TRBD1 or TRBD2 (6 bases each). This CDR3 is built from 17 residues. The ends were cut back, 0 bases at V and 4 bases at J, with 18 bases in the middle. Germline CDR1 reads SGHDN; CDR2 reads FVKESK. Written as DNA, the CDR3 is TGTGCCAGCAGCCAAGATGGGGGCGCAGGACTAATAGAGACCCAGTACTTC. It specifies CASSQDGGAGLIETQYF.

This sequence joins TRBV9 and TRBJ2-2; D uncertain. This CDR3 has 14 residues. Trimming left V 1 base short and J 8 bases short, with 12 bases between. In germline, CDR1 is SGDLS, CDR2 YYNGEE. CDR3 region: CASSVRRSGGELFF. In DNA, the CDR3 is TGTGCCAGCAGCGTAAGGCGGTCTGGGGGGGAGCTGTTTTTT.

The V gene is TRBV5-1, the J gene TRBJ2-7, with D perhaps TRBD1 (6 bases). Germline lookup yields CDR1 SGHRS and CDR2 YFSETQ. V was cut by 1 base and J by 4 bases, with 12 bases left in between. This CDR3 comprises 14 residues. The CDR3 DNA sequence: TGCGCCAGCAGCTTGCGAGCAGGGGAATACGAGCAGTACTTC. Its protein product is CASSLRAGEYEQYF.

This clone has just a few counts. The CDR3 is CASKRTDQETQYF. In DNA form, the CDR3 reads TGTGCCAGCAAGAGGACGGACCAAGAGACCCAGTACTTC. The chain couples TRBV25-1 to TRBJ2-5; no reliable D call. V was pared by 7 bases and J by 0 bases, with 9 bases between. The CDR3 has 13 amino acids. Germline V lookup: CDR1 MGHDK, CDR2 SYGVNS.

This clone was seen more than once but under ten times. The J gene is TRBJ1-6, the V gene TRBV18, with 7 bases that match TRBD1. J was trimmed by 5 bases and V by 6 bases; bases with no gene match: 1. This CDR3 is 13 amino acids long. CDR1 KGHSH and CDR2 LQKENI come from the germline V gene. The CDR3 loop is CASSGQNNSPLHF. For the CDR3, the DNA is TGTGCCAGCTCGGGACAGAATAATTCACCCCTCCACTTT.

The chain combines TRBV28 with TRBJ1-1; a weak D match, TRBD1 (6 bases). V dropped 5 bases and J dropped 6 bases, with 13 bases sitting between them. This CDR3 is 13 amino acids long. Germline CDR1 MDHEN, CDR2 SYDVKM. DNA for the CDR3: TGTGCCAGCAGTGTGACAGGTATCGCTGAAGCTTTCTTT. Its translation is CASSVTGIAEAFF. Full variable domain (remainder filled in from reference TRBV28 and TRBJ1-1): DVKVTQSSRYLVKRTGEKVFLECVQDMDHENMFWYRQDPGLGLRLIYFSYDVKMKEKGDIPEGYSVSREKKERFSLILESASTNQTSMYLCASSVTGIAEAFFGQGTRLTVV.